This record concerns one T cell receptor beta chain sequence. This specimen belongs to a study of shared clonotypes between healthy human individuals. Generated by immunoSEQ multiplex PCR, the TCRdb table keeps only in-frame clones and is missing some. This sample has roughly 520,000 clones, with around 96% found just once. The CDR3 is 15 residues long. Germline assignment: CDR1 MDHEN and CDR2 SYDVKM. V shed 6 bases and J 7 bases; nucleotides not matched to a gene: 10. Subsets obtained from CD4+ cells comprised CD45RA+ naive and CD45RA-negative memory cells. Sequenced input: naive CD4+ T cells sorted from blood. Subset: CD45RA+ positively selected. The receptor comes from a woman aged 30 to 39 in good health. V and J are TRBV28 and TRBJ1-5; the match to TRBD1 covers 9 bases. The CDR3 region has the DNA TGTGCCAGCAGCCAACCACAGGGGGCTGGCCAGCCCCAGCATTTT. Translated, it gives CASSQPQGAGQPQHF.